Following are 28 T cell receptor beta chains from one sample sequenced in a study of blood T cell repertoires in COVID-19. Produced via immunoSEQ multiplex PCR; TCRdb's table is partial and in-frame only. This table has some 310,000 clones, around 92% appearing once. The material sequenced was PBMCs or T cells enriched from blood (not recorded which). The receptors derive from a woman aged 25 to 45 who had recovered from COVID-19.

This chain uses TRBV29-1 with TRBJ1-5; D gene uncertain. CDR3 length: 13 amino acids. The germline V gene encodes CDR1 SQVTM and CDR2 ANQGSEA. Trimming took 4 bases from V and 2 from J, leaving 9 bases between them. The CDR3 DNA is TGCAGCGTTGGGGAGGGCGGCAATCAGCCCCAGCATTTT. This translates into CSVGEGGNQPQHF.

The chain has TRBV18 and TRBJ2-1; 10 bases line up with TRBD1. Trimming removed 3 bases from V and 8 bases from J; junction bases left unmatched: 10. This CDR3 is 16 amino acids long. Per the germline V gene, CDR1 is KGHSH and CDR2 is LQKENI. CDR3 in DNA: TGTGCCAGCTCACCTGGGAGTGGACAGGGGGGCCATGAGCAGTTCTTC. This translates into CASSPGSGQGGHEQFF.

The CDR3 nucleotides read TGTGCCAGTAGTACGCGGGACAGGTGGGGAAACACCATATATTTT. Translation: CASSTRDRWGNTIYF. The rearrangement uses TRBV19 and TRBJ1-3; 8 bases are shared with TRBD1. V shed 4 bases, J shed 4 bases, and the junction held 6 bases outside the gene matches. Germline CDR1 is LNHDA and CDR2 is SQIVND (reference sequence). The CDR3 has 15 residues.

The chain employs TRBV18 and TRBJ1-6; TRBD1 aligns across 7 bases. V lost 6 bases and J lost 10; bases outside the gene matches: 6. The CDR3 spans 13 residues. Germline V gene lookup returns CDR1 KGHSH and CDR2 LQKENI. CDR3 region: CASSQTGDSPLHF. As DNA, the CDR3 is TGTGCCAGCTCCCAAACAGGGGACTCACCCCTCCACTTT. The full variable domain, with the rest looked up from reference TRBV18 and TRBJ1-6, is NAGVMQNPRHLVRRRGQEARLRCSPMKGHSHVYWYRQLPEEGLKFMVYLQKENIIDESGMPKERFSAEFPKEGPSILRIQQVVRGDSAAYFCASSQTGDSPLHFGNGTRLTVT.

CDR3 bases: TGTGCCAGCTCCGGGGACACTGAAGCTTTCTTT. Amino acids: CASSGDTEAFF. The chain employs TRBV18 and TRBJ1-1; unclear D gene. The CDR3 is 11 residues long. Germline lookup yields CDR1 KGHSH and CDR2 LQKENI. Between the trimmed V and J ends, which lost 6 bases and 3 bases, there was a span of 5 bases.

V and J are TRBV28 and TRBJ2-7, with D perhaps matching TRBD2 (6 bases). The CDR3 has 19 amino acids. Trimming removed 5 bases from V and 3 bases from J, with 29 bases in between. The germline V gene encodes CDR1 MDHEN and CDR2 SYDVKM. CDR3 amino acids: CASSAIGGRGLRELYEQYF. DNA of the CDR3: TGTGCCAGCAGTGCCATAGGTGGCCGGGGACTGAGAGAACTCTACGAGCAGTACTTC.

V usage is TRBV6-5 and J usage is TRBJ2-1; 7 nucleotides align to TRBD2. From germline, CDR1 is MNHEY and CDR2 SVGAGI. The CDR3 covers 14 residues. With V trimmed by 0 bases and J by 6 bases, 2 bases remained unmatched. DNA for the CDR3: TGTGCCAGCAGTTACTCGGGCGGGAGCAATGAGCAGTTCTTC. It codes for CASSYSGGSNEQFF.

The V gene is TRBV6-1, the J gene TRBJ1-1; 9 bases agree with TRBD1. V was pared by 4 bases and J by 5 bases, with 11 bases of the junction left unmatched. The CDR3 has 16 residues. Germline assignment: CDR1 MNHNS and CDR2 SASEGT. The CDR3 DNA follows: TGTGCCAGCAGTGGGTACAGGGGGCTCTTAGATACTGAAGCTTTCTTT. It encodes CASSGYRGLLDTEAFF.

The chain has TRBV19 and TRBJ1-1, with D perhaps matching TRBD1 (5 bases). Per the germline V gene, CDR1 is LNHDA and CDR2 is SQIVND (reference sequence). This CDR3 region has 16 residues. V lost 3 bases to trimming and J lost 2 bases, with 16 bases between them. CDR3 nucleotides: TGTGCCAGTAGTATGATTGGGGGGGACCTTAACACTGAAGCTTTCTTT. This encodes CASSMIGGDLNTEAFF.

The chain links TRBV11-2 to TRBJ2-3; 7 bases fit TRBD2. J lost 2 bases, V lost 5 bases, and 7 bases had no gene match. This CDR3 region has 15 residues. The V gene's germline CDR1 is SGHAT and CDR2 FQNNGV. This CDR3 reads CASSRTSISTDTQYF. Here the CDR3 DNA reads TGTGCCAGCAGCCGGACTAGTATTTCCACAGATACGCAGTATTTT.

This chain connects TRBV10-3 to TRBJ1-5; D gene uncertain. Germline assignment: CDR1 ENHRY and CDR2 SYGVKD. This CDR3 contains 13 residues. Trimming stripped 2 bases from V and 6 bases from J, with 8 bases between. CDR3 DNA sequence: TGTGCCATCAGTGAGGAAAGCGGTCAGCCCCAGCATTTT. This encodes CAISEESGQPQHF.

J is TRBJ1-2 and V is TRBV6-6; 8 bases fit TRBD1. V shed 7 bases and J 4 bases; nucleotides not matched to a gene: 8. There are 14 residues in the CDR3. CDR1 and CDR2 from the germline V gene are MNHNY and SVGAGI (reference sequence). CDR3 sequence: CASISQGASYGYTF. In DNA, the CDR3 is TGTGCCAGCATCTCGCAGGGGGCGAGCTATGGCTACACCTTC.

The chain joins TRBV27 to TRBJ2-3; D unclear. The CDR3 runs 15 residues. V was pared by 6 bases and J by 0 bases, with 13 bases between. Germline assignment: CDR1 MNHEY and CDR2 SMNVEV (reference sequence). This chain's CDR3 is CASRKIKTSTDTQYF. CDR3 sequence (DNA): TGTGCCAGCAGAAAAATAAAAACTAGCACAGATACGCAGTATTTT.

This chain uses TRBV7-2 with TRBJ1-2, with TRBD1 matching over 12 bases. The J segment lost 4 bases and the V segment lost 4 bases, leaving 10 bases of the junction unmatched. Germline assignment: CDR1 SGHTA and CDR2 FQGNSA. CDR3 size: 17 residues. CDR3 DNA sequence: TGTGCCAGCAGCTCAGCCGGGACAGGGGGCGCCGGCTATGGCTACACCTTC. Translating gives CASSSAGTGGAGYGYTF. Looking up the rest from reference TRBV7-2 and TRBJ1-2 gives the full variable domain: GAGVSQSPSNKVTEKGKDVELRCDPISGHTALYWYRQSLGQGLEFLIYFQGNSAPDKSGLPSDRFSAERTGGSVSTLTIQRTQQEDSAVYLCASSSAGTGGAGYGYTFGSGTRLTVV.

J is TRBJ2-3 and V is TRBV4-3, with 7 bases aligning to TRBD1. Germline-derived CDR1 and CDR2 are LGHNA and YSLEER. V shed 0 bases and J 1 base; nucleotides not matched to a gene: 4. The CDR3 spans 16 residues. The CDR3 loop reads CASSQDRDSRTDTQYF. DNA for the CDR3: TGCGCCAGCAGCCAAGATAGGGACAGTCGCACAGATACGCAGTATTTT.

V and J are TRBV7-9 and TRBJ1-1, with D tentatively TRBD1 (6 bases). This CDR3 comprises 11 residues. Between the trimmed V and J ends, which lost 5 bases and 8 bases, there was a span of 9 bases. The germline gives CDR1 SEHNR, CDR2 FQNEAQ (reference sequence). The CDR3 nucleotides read TGTGCCAGCAGCCCTGACAGGGAAGCTTTCTTT. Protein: CASSPDREAFF.

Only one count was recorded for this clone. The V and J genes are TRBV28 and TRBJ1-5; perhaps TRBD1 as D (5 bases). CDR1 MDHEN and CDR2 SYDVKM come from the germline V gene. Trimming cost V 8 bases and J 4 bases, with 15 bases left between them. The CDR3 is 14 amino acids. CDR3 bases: TGTGCCAGCGCACCCCTGGGGGGGAATCAGCCCCAGCATTTT. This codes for CASAPLGGNQPQHF.

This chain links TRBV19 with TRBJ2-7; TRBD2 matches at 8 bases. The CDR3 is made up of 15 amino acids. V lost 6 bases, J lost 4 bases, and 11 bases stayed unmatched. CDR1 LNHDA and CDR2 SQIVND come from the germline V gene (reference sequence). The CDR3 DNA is TGTGCCAGTAGCGAACCGGGACTAGGTTCTTACGAGCAGTACTTC. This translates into CASSEPGLGSYEQYF. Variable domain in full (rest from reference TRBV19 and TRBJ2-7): DGGITQSPKYLFRKEGQNVTLSCEQNLNHDAMYWYRQDPGQGLRLIYYSQIVNDFQKGDIAEGYSVSREKKESFPLTVTSAQKNPTAFYLCASSEPGLGSYEQYFGPGTRLTVT.

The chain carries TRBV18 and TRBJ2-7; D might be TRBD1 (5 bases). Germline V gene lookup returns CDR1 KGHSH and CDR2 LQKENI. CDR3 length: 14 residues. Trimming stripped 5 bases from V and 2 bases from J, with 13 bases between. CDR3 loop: CASSDDSRPYEQYF. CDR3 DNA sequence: TGTGCCAGCTCAGACGACAGCAGACCCTACGAGCAGTACTTC.

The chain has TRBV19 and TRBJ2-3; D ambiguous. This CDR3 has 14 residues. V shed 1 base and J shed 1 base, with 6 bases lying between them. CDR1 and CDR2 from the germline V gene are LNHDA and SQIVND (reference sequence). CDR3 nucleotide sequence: TGTGCCAGTAGTATAGCCCGGGGCACAGATACGCAGTATTTT. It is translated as CASSIARGTDTQYF. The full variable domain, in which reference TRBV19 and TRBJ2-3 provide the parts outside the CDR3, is DGGITQSPKYLFRKEGQNVTLSCEQNLNHDAMYWYRQDPGQGLRLIYYSQIVNDFQKGDIAEGYSVSREKKESFPLTVTSAQKNPTAFYLCASSIARGTDTQYFGPGTRLTVL.

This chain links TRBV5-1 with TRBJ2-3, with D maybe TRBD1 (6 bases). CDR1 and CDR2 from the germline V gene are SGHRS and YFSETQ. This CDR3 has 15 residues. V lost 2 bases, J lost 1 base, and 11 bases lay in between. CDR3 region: CASSFGRGGTDTQYF. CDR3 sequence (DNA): TGCGCCAGCAGCTTCGGCAGGGGAGGCACAGATACGCAGTATTTT.

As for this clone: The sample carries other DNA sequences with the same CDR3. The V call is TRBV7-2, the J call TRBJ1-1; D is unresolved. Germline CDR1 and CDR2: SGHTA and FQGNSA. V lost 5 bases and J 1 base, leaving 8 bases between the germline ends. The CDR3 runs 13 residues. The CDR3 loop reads CASSLTENTEAFF. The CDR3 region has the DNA TGTGCCAGCAGCCTTACAGAGAACACTGAAGCTTTCTTT.

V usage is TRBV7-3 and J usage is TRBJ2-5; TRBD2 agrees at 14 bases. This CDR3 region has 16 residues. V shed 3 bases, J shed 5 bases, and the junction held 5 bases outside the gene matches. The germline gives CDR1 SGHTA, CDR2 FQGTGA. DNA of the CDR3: TGTGCCAGCAGCTTGGGGACTAGCGGGAGTCGGGAGACCCAGTACTTC. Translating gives CASSLGTSGSRETQYF.

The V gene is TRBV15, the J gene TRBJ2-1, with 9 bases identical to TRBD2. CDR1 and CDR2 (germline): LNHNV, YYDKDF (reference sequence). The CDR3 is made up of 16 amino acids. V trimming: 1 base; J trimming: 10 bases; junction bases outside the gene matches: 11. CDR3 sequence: CATSRGSSGILMEQFF. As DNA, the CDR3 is TGTGCCACCAGCAGAGGGTCTAGCGGGATTCTTATGGAGCAGTTCTTC.

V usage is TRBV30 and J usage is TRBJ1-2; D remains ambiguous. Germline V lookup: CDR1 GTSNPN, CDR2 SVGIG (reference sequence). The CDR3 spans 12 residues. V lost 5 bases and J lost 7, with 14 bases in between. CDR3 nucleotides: TGTGCCTGGGGCGGAGGTGCTGGTGGCTACACCTTC. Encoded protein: CAWGGGAGGYTF.

CDR3 nucleotides: TGTGCCAGCAGCCTGACTACTGGGGATACCAAAAACATTCAGTACTTC. Protein: CASSLTTGDTKNIQYF. This chain links TRBV3-1 (or the pseudogene TRBV3-2) with TRBJ2-4, with D perhaps TRBD2 (5 bases). The length of the CDR3 is 16 residues. Germline lookup yields CDR1 LGHDT and CDR2 YNNKEL (reference sequence). Trimming pared 4 bases from V and 2 bases from J, leaving 15 bases between.

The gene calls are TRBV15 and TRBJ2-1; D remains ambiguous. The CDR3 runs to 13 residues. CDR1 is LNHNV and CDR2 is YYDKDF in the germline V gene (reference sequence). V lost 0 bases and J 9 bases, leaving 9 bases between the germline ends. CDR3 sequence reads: CATSRDYYSEQFF. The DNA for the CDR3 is TGTGCCACCAGCAGAGATTATTATAGTGAGCAGTTCTTC.

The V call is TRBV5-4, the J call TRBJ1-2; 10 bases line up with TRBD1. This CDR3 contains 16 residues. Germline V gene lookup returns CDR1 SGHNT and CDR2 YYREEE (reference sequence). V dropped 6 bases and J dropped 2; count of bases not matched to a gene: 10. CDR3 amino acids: CASTRSAGQGNYGYTF. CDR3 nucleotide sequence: TGTGCCAGCACCAGGAGCGCGGGACAGGGGAACTATGGCTACACCTTC.